What follows are 30 T cell receptor beta chains derived from one specimen sequenced in a study of identical twins. TCRdb re-called the 5' RACE reads through MiXCR, storing one row per CDR3 protein. The sample lists 450,000 or so distinct CDR3 sequences; approximately 15% were seen once. The sample was also reused in another study, on yellow fever vaccine responses in identical twins.

The specimen sequenced was CD4+ T cells sorted from blood. These receptors came from a woman aged 18-30 years in good health.

This clonotype was counted between two and nine times. V usage is TRBV4-3 and J usage is TRBJ2-7; 11 nucleotides agree with TRBD2. Trimming cost V 3 bases and J 5 bases; bases outside gene matches: 6. CDR1 and CDR2 (germline): LGHNA, YSLEER. The CDR3 loop spans 15 amino acids. This chain's CDR3 is CASSQQLAGVDEQYF. DNA of the CDR3: TGCGCCAGCAGCCAGCAACTAGCGGGAGTTGACGAGCAGTACTTC.

This clonotype was seen repeatedly, ten times or more. J is TRBJ2-3 and V is TRBV5-1; no clear D gene. The germline CDR1 and CDR2 sequences are SGHRS and YFSETQ. The germline V and J ends were trimmed by 5 bases and 7 bases, with 14 bases remaining between them. The CDR3 has 13 amino acids. Here the CDR3 reads CASRVEPPNTQYF. The CDR3 DNA reads TGCGCCAGCAGGGTCGAGCCTCCAAATACGCAGTATTTT.

Many counts were recorded for this clonotype. The gene calls are TRBV7-9 and TRBJ1-2; D is uncertain. The CDR3 has 14 residues. V gave up 1 base and J gave up 4 bases, with 10 bases separating them. Germline V lookup: CDR1 SEHNR, CDR2 FQNEAQ (reference sequence). This CDR3 reads CASSLVSGVYGYTF. The CDR3 DNA sequence: TGTGCCAGCAGCTTAGTGTCAGGAGTCTATGGCTACACCTTC.

The chain carries TRBV3-1 and TRBJ1-6, with TRBD1 as a possible D gene (6 bases). Germline V CDR1 and CDR2: LGHDT, YNNKEL (reference sequence). The CDR3 runs to 15 residues. V gave up 1 base and J gave up 7 bases, with 11 bases separating them. The CDR3 nucleotides are TGTGCCAGCAGCCAAGGACAGGCCAGGAATTCACCCCTCCACTTT. This translates into CASSQGQARNSPLHF. Filled out from reference TRBV3-1 and TRBJ1-6, the complete variable domain reads DTAVSQTPKYLVTQMGNDKSIKCEQNLGHDTMYWYKQDSKKFLKIMFSYNNKELIINETVPNRFSPKSPDKAHLNLHINSLELGDSAVYFCASSQGQARNSPLHFGNGTRLTVT.

The chain couples TRBV19 to TRBJ2-7, with a weak D call TRBD1 (5 bases). CDR1 is LNHDA and CDR2 is SQIVND in the germline V gene (reference sequence). The CDR3 covers 14 residues. Between the trimmed V and J ends, which lost 2 bases and 3 bases, there was a span of 11 bases. The CDR3 DNA reads as TGTGCCAGTAGTATAATGCAGGGCGACTACGAGCAGTACTTC. Encoded protein: CASSIMQGDYEQYF.

The chain combines TRBV7-9 with TRBJ2-3; 8 bases fit TRBD2. This CDR3 is built from 15 residues. J lost 2 bases, V lost 4 bases, and 5 bases had no gene match. CDR1 is SEHNR, CDR2 FQNEAQ, per germline (reference sequence). The CDR3 DNA follows: TGTGCCAGCAGCTCACGGGAGGGGTACACAGATACGCAGTATTTT. It yields the protein CASSSREGYTDTQYF.

This clonotype was observed many times. The chain carries TRBV12-3 or TRBV12-4 and TRBJ2-7; D not certain. V lost 4 bases and J 6 bases, leaving 10 bases between the germline ends. The CDR3 length is 12 residues. The CDR3 here is CASSSVRFEQYF. CDR3 coding DNA: TGTGCCAGCAGTTCGGTTCGGTTCGAGCAGTACTTC.

This clonotype was picked up a small number of times. The chain recombines TRBV6-1 with TRBJ2-5; a weak D match, TRBD1 (6 bases). Germline loops: CDR1 MNHNS, CDR2 SASEGT. The V and J ends lost 2 bases and 2 bases respectively, with 15 bases between them. CDR3 length: 16 residues. CDR3 amino acids: CASSENDQGSQETQYF. CDR3 sequence (DNA): TGTGCCAGCAGTGAAAACGACCAGGGGTCACAAGAGACCCAGTACTTC.

The chain is built from TRBV14 and TRBJ2-6; 7 nucleotides line up with TRBD2. CDR1 and CDR2 (germline): SGHDN, FVKESK. This CDR3 comprises 19 residues. The V segment lost 2 bases and the J segment 1 base; nucleotides outside the gene matches: 11. The CDR3: CASSQWGRELRSGANVLTF. CDR3 nucleotide sequence: TGTGCCAGCAGCCAATGGGGGAGGGAATTGAGGTCTGGGGCCAACGTCCTGACTTTC.

The chain combines TRBV5-1 with TRBJ2-5, with 8 bases lining up with TRBD1. Germline lookup yields CDR1 SGHRS and CDR2 YFSETQ. The CDR3 covers 15 residues. V lost 4 bases and J lost 5; bases outside the gene matches: 10. CDR3 in DNA: TGCGCCAGCAGCATACAGGGGACAGGTTGGGAGACCCAGTACTTC. Translated: CASSIQGTGWETQYF.

This clonotype was counted a few times. This chain uses TRBV15 with TRBJ2-1; D may match TRBD1 or TRBD2 (6 bases each). CDR1 LNHNV and CDR2 YYDKDF come from the germline V gene (reference sequence). The CDR3 spans 15 residues. Trimming cost V 6 bases and J 7 bases, with 19 bases left between them. This CDR3 is CATRRPGARGNEQFF. CDR3 nucleotides: TGTGCCACCAGACGGCCGGGGGCGAGGGGAAATGAGCAGTTCTTC.

This clonotype was observed a handful of times. This chain uses TRBV28 with TRBJ2-1; possibly TRBD1 or TRBD2 for D (5 bases each). Germline CDR1 is MDHEN and CDR2 is SYDVKM. This CDR3 is 15 amino acids long. The germline V and J ends were trimmed by 2 bases and 0 bases, with 8 bases remaining between them. The CDR3 DNA follows: TGTGCCAGCAGTTTACCAGGGAGCTCCTACAATGAGCAGTTCTTC. Its protein is CASSLPGSSYNEQFF.

This clonotype was picked up one time. The chain couples TRBV27 to TRBJ2-5; D could derive from TRBD1 or TRBD2 (5 bases each). CDR3 size: 15 residues. In germline, CDR1 is MNHEY, CDR2 SMNVEV (reference sequence). V lost 7 bases, J lost 1 base, and 16 bases lay in between. The CDR3 spells CASNRGPGRQETQYF. In nucleotides, the CDR3 is TGTGCCAGCAACCGGGGCCCCGGTCGCCAAGAGACCCAGTACTTC.

At least ten counts were recorded for this clonotype. The chain uses TRBV6-1 and TRBJ2-7, with 11 bases matching TRBD2. The CDR3 contains 14 residues. Germline CDR1 is MNHNS and CDR2 is SASEGT. With V trimmed by 5 bases and J by 2 bases, 2 bases remained unmatched. CDR3 loop: CASSLSGRAYEQYF. The CDR3 DNA is TGTGCCAGCAGTCTTAGCGGGAGGGCCTACGAGCAGTACTTC.

This clonotype was observed a handful of times. The rearrangement uses TRBV5-1 and TRBJ2-7; 13 bases line up with TRBD2. The V segment lost 4 bases and the J segment 6 bases; nucleotides outside the gene matches: 7. The CDR3 sequence is 15 residues long. CDR1 is SGHRS and CDR2 is YFSETQ in the germline V gene. CDR3 sequence reads: CASSILAGGPFEQYF. As DNA, the CDR3 is TGCGCCAGCAGCATACTAGCGGGGGGGCCTTTCGAGCAGTACTTC.

V and J are TRBV5-4 and TRBJ2-7; D may be TRBD2 (5 bases). This CDR3 has 13 amino acids. Germline loops: CDR1 SGHNT, CDR2 YYREEE (reference sequence). The V and J ends lost 2 bases and 7 bases respectively, with 13 bases between them. CDR3 sequence reads: CASSFDTTGEQYF. In DNA form, the CDR3 reads TGTGCCAGCAGCTTCGACACAACGGGGGAGCAGTACTTC.

This clonotype showed up just a few times. The V call is TRBV3-1, the J call TRBJ1-4, with no clear D. Trimming shortened V by 3 bases and J by 11 bases, and 19 bases separated the two germline ends. Germline lookup yields CDR1 LGHDT and CDR2 YNNKEL (reference sequence). The CDR3 is 15 amino acids. The CDR3 sequence is CASSQTPRELGKLFF. The CDR3 DNA follows: TGTGCCAGCAGCCAGACTCCTAGGGAATTGGGGAAACTGTTTTTT.

The rearrangement links TRBV6-1 to TRBJ2-5; D is tentatively TRBD1 or TRBD2 (5 bases each). The germline V gene has CDR1 MNHNS and CDR2 SASEGT. The CDR3 runs 15 residues. V was cut by 8 bases and J by 1 base, with 17 bases left in between. The CDR3 spells CASSPRRGVQETQYF. CDR3 in DNA: TGTGCCAGCTCGCCCCGGAGAGGGGTCCAAGAGACCCAGTACTTC.

This clonotype appeared a few times. This sequence joins TRBV20-1 and TRBJ2-1, with 7 nucleotides matching TRBD1. From germline, CDR1 is DFQATT and CDR2 SNEGSKA (reference sequence). J gave up 4 bases and V 6 bases, and 9 bases lay outside the gene matches. This CDR3 has 14 amino acids. The CDR3 region is CSATSGTVYNEQFF. In DNA, the CDR3 is TGCAGTGCCACTTCCGGGACAGTGTACAATGAGCAGTTCTTC.

This rearrangement joins TRBV3-1 to TRBJ2-2; 7 nucleotides line up with TRBD1. The CDR3 has 19 amino acids. Germline CDR1 and CDR2: LGHDT and YNNKEL (reference sequence). Losses at the gene ends were 1 base for V and 3 bases for J; bases not matched to a gene: 14. The chain's CDR3 is CASSQANRGQVGDTGELFF. The CDR3 DNA sequence: TGTGCCAGCAGCCAAGCTAACCGAGGACAGGTCGGGGACACCGGGGAGCTGTTTTTT.

The genes are TRBV28 and TRBJ2-4; a possible D gene is TRBD2 (6 bases). Germline-derived CDR1 and CDR2 are MDHEN and SYDVKM. V shed 5 bases and J shed 0 bases, with 11 bases lying between them. This CDR3 region has 15 residues. The CDR3 nucleotides are TGTGCCAGCAGTGAAACGGGACTAGCCAAAAACATTCAGTACTTC. Translated, it gives CASSETGLAKNIQYF.

This clonotype was recorded a few times. The CDR3 spells CASQQRGGLDTGELFF. DNA for the CDR3: TGTGCCAGCCAGCAGCGAGGGGGGCTAGACACCGGGGAGCTGTTTTTT. The chain recombines TRBV2 with TRBJ2-2; either TRBD1 or TRBD2 may supply D (6 bases each). The V and J ends lost 8 bases and 3 bases respectively, with 19 bases between them. Germline assignment: CDR1 SNHLY and CDR2 FYNNEI. This CDR3 is built from 16 residues. Combining the CDR3 with reference TRBV2 and TRBJ2-2 gives the whole variable domain EPEVTQTPSHQVTQMGQEVILRCVPISNHLYFYWYRQILGQKVEFLVSFYNNEISEKSEIFDDQFSVERPDGSNFTLKIRSTKLEDSAMYFCASQQRGGLDTGELFFGEGSRLTVL.

This clonotype was counted between two and nine times. This chain's CDR3 is CAISSVQLAGGQETQYF. CDR3 sequence (DNA): TGTGCCATCAGTTCCGTACAACTAGCGGGGGGCCAAGAGACCCAGTACTTC. The chain is built from TRBV10-3 and TRBJ2-5; TRBD2 matches at 12 bases. Germline V CDR1 and CDR2: ENHRY, SYGVKD. The CDR3 is made up of 17 amino acids. Trimming at V came to 5 bases and at J to 1 base, leaving 8 bases not matched to a gene.

This clonotype was counted only a few times. The chain carries TRBV28 and TRBJ1-5; D is uncertain. The V and J ends lost 6 bases and 6 bases respectively, with 9 bases between them. The CDR3 is 12 amino acids. Germline lookup yields CDR1 MDHEN and CDR2 SYDVKM. CDR3 loop: CASRVPTQPQHF. The CDR3 DNA sequence: TGTGCCAGCAGGGTCCCGACTCAGCCCCAGCATTTT.

The rearrangement joins TRBV5-5 to TRBJ2-7, with 7 bases aligning to TRBD1. This CDR3 has 14 residues. Germline lookup yields CDR1 SGHKS and CDR2 YYEKEE (reference sequence). The J segment lost 6 bases and the V segment lost 6 bases, leaving 12 bases of the junction unmatched. The DNA of the CDR3 is TGTGCCAGCACCCCTTCCGCGACAGGGACCGAGCAGTACTTC. This gives the protein CASTPSATGTEQYF.

This clonotype turned up a few times. The gene calls are TRBV20-1 and TRBJ1-1; a possible D gene is TRBD1 (6 bases). Germline V gives CDR1 DFQATT, CDR2 SNEGSKA (reference sequence). The CDR3 length is 11 residues. V was pared by 6 bases and J by 7 bases, with 12 bases between. Written as DNA, the CDR3 is TGCAGTGCCCCGGACAGTAATGAAGCTTTCTTT. Translated: CSAPDSNEAFF.

A few counts support this clonotype. The genes are TRBV7-9 and TRBJ1-2; perhaps TRBD1 as D (5 bases). The germline V gene encodes CDR1 SEHNR and CDR2 FQNEAQ (reference sequence). The ends were cut back, 5 bases at V and 4 bases at J, with 14 bases in the middle. The CDR3 totals 14 residues. The CDR3 here is CASSTQGGPYGYTF. The CDR3 DNA follows: TGTGCCAGCAGCACGCAGGGAGGTCCCTATGGCTACACCTTC.

The J gene is TRBJ2-2, the V gene TRBV24-1; D gene uncertain. Trimming removed 5 bases at V and 7 bases at J, with 10 bases between. Per the germline V gene, CDR1 is KGHDR and CDR2 is SFDVKD. The CDR3 is 13 amino acids. Here the CDR3 reads CATSGIALGELFF. Here the CDR3 DNA reads TGTGCCACCAGTGGCATAGCTCTCGGGGAGCTGTTTTTT.

This clonotype has at least ten counts. The chain carries TRBV20-1 and TRBJ1-6; 8 nucleotides line up with TRBD1. The CDR3 covers 14 residues. Losses at the gene ends were 3 bases for V and 7 bases for J; bases not matched to a gene: 5. Germline-derived CDR1 and CDR2 are DFQATT and SNEGSKA (reference sequence). The CDR3 nucleotides read TGCAGTGCTAGCGGACAGGGAAGCAATTCACCCCTCCACTTT. Translated: CSASGQGSNSPLHF.

The CDR3 spells CASSKVRGHQPQHF. CDR3 DNA sequence: TGTGCCAGCAGCAAAGTAAGGGGGCATCAGCCCCAGCATTTT. The V gene is TRBV21-1, the J gene TRBJ1-5; the table's D call, TRBD1, has no DNA check behind it. TRBV21-1 is listed as a pseudogene. This CDR3 contains 14 residues.